These T cell receptor beta chains were read from a single sample in a study of T cell responses to AZD1222 COVID-19 vaccine. The protocol was immunoSEQ multiplex PCR, while the TCRdb copy is restricted to in-frame clones and leaves out a portion. The sample carries 140,000 to 150,000 clones, roughly 88% recorded once. Sequences were derived from peripheral blood, sampled on day 0 of AZD1222 vaccination. The receptors derive from an adult in good health. The CDR3 runs from the conserved cysteine through the conserved F or W. Each record gives: J gene, clone size, V gene, D gene, CDR3 protein, CDR3 DNA. D genes are given only for firm matches. Only part of the rows carry a size: once, few, many, or a class if the clone is expanded.

TRBJ2-1 NA TRBV11-2 NA CASSLGPYNEQFF TGTGCCAGCAGCTTAGGACCTTACAATGAGCAGTTCTTC
TRBJ2-1 NA TRBV3-1/TRBV3-2 NA CASSPSGPYNEQFF TGTGCCAGCAGCCCCTCGGGACCATACAATGAGCAGTTCTTC
TRBJ2-1 NA TRBV5-1 TRBD2 CASSLGRGTSLDEQFF TGCGCCAGCAGCTTGGGTAGGGGGACTAGCCTCGATGAGCAGTTCTTC
TRBJ1-4 once TRBV2 TRBD1 CASSEQGGTNEKLFF TGTGCCAGCAGTGAACAGGGGGGGACTAATGAAAAACTGTTTTTT
TRBJ1-1 NA TRBV19 TRBD1 CASSPGGYTEAFF TGTGCCAGTAGCCCAGGGGGATACACTGAAGCTTTCTTT
TRBJ1-3 NA TRBV11-2 NA CASSLGLPGAGNTIYF TGTGCCAGCAGCTTAGGCCTCCCAGGGGCGGGAAACACCATATATTTT
TRBJ2-1 few TRBV21-1 NA CASSHEQFF TGTGCCAGCAGCCATGAGCAGTTCTTC
TRBJ2-7 NA TRBV27 NA CASSMAGPLSEQYF TGTGCCAGCAGTATGGCGGGTCCGTTGAGCGAGCAGTACTTC
TRBJ1-5 once TRBV7-2 TRBD1 CASSFDRGNQPQHF TGTGCCAGCAGCTTTGACAGGGGCAATCAGCCCCAGCATTTT
TRBJ2-5 NA TRBV9 NA CASSGAGVETQYF TGTGCCAGCAGCGGGGCTGGCGTGGAGACCCAGTACTTC
TRBJ2-5 NA TRBV5-1 NA CASSPDNQETQYF TGCGCCAGCAGTCCGGACAACCAAGAGACCCAGTACTTC
TRBJ1-2 once TRBV6-5 TRBD1 CASSYSHRDRNYGYTF TGTGCCAGCAGTTACTCACACCGGGACAGGAACTATGGCTACACCTTC
TRBJ2-7 NA TRBV14 NA CASSAQNSYEQYF TGTGCCAGCAGCGCCCAGAACTCCTACGAGCAGTACTTC
TRBJ2-1 NA TRBV18 TRBD2 CASSPASGATYNEQFF TGTGCCAGCTCACCCGCTAGCGGGGCCACCTACAATGAGCAGTTCTTC
TRBJ1-1 once TRBV2 NA CASSGEGVTEAFF TGTGCCAGCAGTGGGGAGGGGGTCACTGAAGCTTTCTTT
TRBJ2-1 NA TRBV10-1 NA CASSGAGRTAGNEQFF TGCGCCAGCAGTGGGGCGGGACGGACCGCGGGGAATGAGCAGTTCTTC
TRBJ2-5 NA TRBV11-2 TRBD1 CASSFKQGARETQYF TGTGCCAGCAGCTTTAAACAGGGGGCGCGAGAGACCCAGTACTTC
TRBJ2-1 NA TRBV15 TRBD2 CATSRGGDYNEQFF TGTGCCACCAGCCGGGGGGGGGACTACAATGAGCAGTTCTTC
TRBJ1-2 NA TRBV11-2 NA CASSLGMGGGYGYTF TGTGCCAGCAGCCTTGGTATGGGGGGCGGATATGGCTACACCTTC
TRBJ1-1 NA TRBV18 NA CASSPLVGANTEAFF TGTGCCAGCTCACCACTCGTCGGGGCTAACACTGAAGCTTTCTTT
TRBJ1-2 few TRBV14 NA CASSPGLNYGYTF TGTGCCAGCAGCCCAGGGCTCAACTATGGCTACACCTTC
TRBJ1-1 NA TRBV28 NA CASSLFAGTEAFF TGTGCCAGCAGTTTATTCGCAGGGACTGAAGCTTTCTTT
TRBJ2-7 once TRBV10-3 NA CAIKGDTYNYEQYF TGTGCCATCAAGGGGGACACGTACAACTACGAGCAGTACTTC
TRBJ2-5 NA TRBV7-2 TRBD2 CASSQVAGVWETQYF TGTGCCAGCAGCCAGGTAGCGGGAGTGTGGGAGACCCAGTACTTC
TRBJ2-7 NA TRBV11-2 NA CASSLAGEKYEQYF TGTGCCAGCAGCTTAGCGGGAGAAAAGTACGAGCAGTACTTC
TRBJ2-1 NA TRBV18 NA CASSPTELNYNEQFF TGTGCCAGCTCACCGACCGAATTAAACTACAATGAGCAGTTCTTC
TRBJ2-2 NA TRBV3-1/TRBV3-2 NA CASSLSMYGELFF TGTGCCAGCAGCCTATCTATGTACGGGGAGCTGTTTTTT
TRBJ2-1 NA TRBV4-2 NA CASSRRGAGGTENEQFF TGTGCCAGCAGCCGACGTGGGGCAGGTGGTACCGAAAATGAGCAGTTCTTC
TRBJ1-2 NA TRBV5-4 NA CASSLEVGVYGYTF TGTGCCAGCAGCTTGGAGGTGGGGGTCTATGGCTACACCTTC
TRBJ1-5 NA TRBV12-5 NA CASGLRTNQPQHF TGTGCTAGTGGTTTGAGGACTAATCAGCCCCAGCATTTT
TRBJ2-7 NA TRBV27 TRBD2 CASKATSGSKVLYEQYF TGTGCCAGCAAGGCGACTAGCGGTTCAAAAGTCCTCTACGAGCAGTACTTC